This T cell receptor beta chain is drawn from a study of CD8 T cells in Susac syndrome. Each multiple sclerosis control was a treatment-naive patient with relapsing-remitting disease that was either stable or active. Random hexamers were used to reverse transcribe the RNA input (about 0.5 to 1 ug). The method of amplification for TCR beta CDR3 was immunoSEQ multiplex PCR, covering 54 Vbeta and 13 Jbeta. Using its own MiXCR run on the immunoSEQ multiplex PCR reads, TCRdb lists one record per CDR3 protein. The sample has over 300,000 distinct CDR3 sequences, about 91% seen once. V was shortened by 1 base and J by 3 bases, with 19 bases between the two germline ends. The V gene's germline CDR1 is SQVTM and CDR2 ANQGSEA. The CDR3 has 16 residues.

Source material: CD4+ T cells from PBMCs. The receptor was isolated from a human donor with multiple sclerosis. The chain uses TRBV29-1 and TRBJ2-7; perhaps TRBD2 as D (6 bases). CDR3 nucleotide sequence: TGCAGCGTTGAAGCGGCTAGCGAGAGAGGTGGCTACGAGCAGTACTTC. Its protein is CSVEAASERGGYEQYF.